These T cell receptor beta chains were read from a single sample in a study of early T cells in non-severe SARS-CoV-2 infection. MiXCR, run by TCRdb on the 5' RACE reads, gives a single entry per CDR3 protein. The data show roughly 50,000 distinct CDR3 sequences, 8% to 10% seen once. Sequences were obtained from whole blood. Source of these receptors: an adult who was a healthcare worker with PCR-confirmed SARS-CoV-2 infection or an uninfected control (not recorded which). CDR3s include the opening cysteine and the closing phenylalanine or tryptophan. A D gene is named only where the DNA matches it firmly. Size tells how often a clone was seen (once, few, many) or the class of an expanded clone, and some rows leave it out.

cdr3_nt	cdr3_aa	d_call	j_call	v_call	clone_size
TGTGCCAGCAGCCCCCGAGAGGGGAGGACCTACGAGCAGTACTTC	CASSPREGRTYEQYF	-	TRBJ2-7	TRBV9	many
TGTGCCTGGAGCACAGGGAGCTCTGGAAACACCATATATTTT	CAWSTGSSGNTIYF	-	TRBJ1-3	TRBV30	many
TGTGCCAGCAGCCTTACGGACAGAAACACTGAAGCTTTCTTT	CASSLTDRNTEAFF	-	TRBJ1-1	TRBV3-1	-
TGTGCCAGCAGTTCACCGAGGGCTAGCAGCACAGATACGCAGTATTTT	CASSSPRASSTDTQYF	-	TRBJ2-3	TRBV6-2/TRBV6-3	few
TGTGCCAGCAGCCCCTCCGCTAACTATGGCTACACCTTC	CASSPSANYGYTF	-	TRBJ1-2	TRBV14	many
TGTGCCAGTAGTCTGCTTGCCCACTACAATGAGCAGTTCTTC	CASSLLAHYNEQFF	-	TRBJ2-1	TRBV19	-
TGTGCCAGCAGCTTTGGACTAGCGGGAGTGAATGAGCAGTTCTTC	CASSFGLAGVNEQFF	TRBD2	TRBJ2-1	TRBV7-9	-
TGTGCCAGCAGTAGGATTCCGGGTCGAAGGATGGAGGAGCAGTTCTTC	CASSRIPGRRMEEQFF	-	TRBJ2-1	TRBV12-3/TRBV12-4	-
TGTGCCAGCAGCTTTGAAGGGGGTCAGCGGGCCCTCCACTTT	CASSFEGGQRALHF	-	TRBJ1-6	TRBV7-9	many
TGTGCCTGGAGTCCGGGACAGGAGTTAGCGGAATACAATAATGAGCAGTTCTTC	CAWSPGQELAEYNNEQFF	TRBD1	TRBJ2-1	TRBV30	many
TGTGCCAGCAGCCGCCCCAGGACTAGCGGGAGTCTCTACGAGCAGTACTTC	CASSRPRTSGSLYEQYF	TRBD2	TRBJ2-7	TRBV7-9	few
TGTGCCAGCAGCTATCACCCGAGGGGGGCTGGGGCCAACGTCCTGACTTTC	CASSYHPRGAGANVLTF	-	TRBJ2-6	TRBV7-3	many
TGTGCCAGCAGCGTAGGGGTCAGCGGGAGTAACAATGAGCAGTTCTTC	CASSVGVSGSNNEQFF	TRBD2	TRBJ2-1	TRBV9	few
TGTGCCAGCAGTCGGGACAGCCTAGCCTACGAGCAGTACTTC	CASSRDSLAYEQYF	TRBD1	TRBJ2-7	TRBV28	many
TGTGCCAGCAGTTACTCACGGGGAGCGAACACTGAAGCTTTCTTT	CASSYSRGANTEAFF	-	TRBJ1-1	TRBV6-6	many
TGTGCCAGCAGCCCGACAAGAGAACTAGCCAGACTAGGCGAGCAGTACTTC	CASSPTRELARLGEQYF	-	TRBJ2-7	TRBV7-3	medium-sized
TGTGCCAGCAGCTTGGCTCTATCGAACACCGGGGAGCTGTTTTTT	CASSLALSNTGELFF	-	TRBJ2-2	TRBV11-2	many
TGTGCCAGCAGCTTCGACAGGGTCAAGACAGATACGCAGTATTTT	CASSFDRVKTDTQYF	TRBD1	TRBJ2-3	TRBV7-2	many
TGCAGCGTTGGACCCGGGACAAGGACGTCTAATGCTTTCTTT	CSVGPGTRTSNAFF	-	TRBJ1-1	TRBV29-1	many
TGTGCCAGCAGCTTGGTCACAGGGGGGATATCACCCCTCCACTTT	CASSLVTGGISPLHF	TRBD1	TRBJ1-6	TRBV5-4	-
TGTGCCAGCACCAAAACAGGGTCCGGGGCCAACGTCCTGACTTTC	CASTKTGSGANVLTF	-	TRBJ2-6	TRBV6-5	-
TGCGCCAGCAGCCCCCCTTCGGGAGGGACCCACAATGAGCAGTTCTTC	CASSPPSGGTHNEQFF	TRBD2	TRBJ2-1	TRBV5-1	many
TGTGCCACCAGTGATCCGCTCAATGACAGGTCTAGCACAGATACGCAGTATTTT	CATSDPLNDRSSTDTQYF	-	TRBJ2-3	TRBV24-1	-
TGTGCCAGCAGCCCCGGACGACTGATAATGAACACTGAAGCTTTCTTT	CASSPGRLIMNTEAFF	-	TRBJ1-1	TRBV11-1	-
TGTGCCAGTTCTGACTGGCAGGGTCAGCATGAGCAGTTCTTC	CASSDWQGQHEQFF	-	TRBJ2-1	TRBV19	many
TGTGCCAGCAGCTTCTACAGGGGTGAAGCTTTCTTT	CASSFYRGEAFF	TRBD1	TRBJ1-1	TRBV7-2	many
TGCAGTGCTTTCCGGGACTCGTCCTACGAGCAGTACTTC	CSAFRDSSYEQYF	-	TRBJ2-7	TRBV20-1	many
TGCAGCGTTGACAGCCCTCGGCACACAGATACGCAGTATTTT	CSVDSPRHTDTQYF	-	TRBJ2-3	TRBV29-1	few
TGTGCCAGCAGCTTAGCAGGGATGTTCTACGAGCAGTACTTC	CASSLAGMFYEQYF	-	TRBJ2-7	TRBV7-2	few
TGTGCCAGCACCCGGACTAGCGGGCCGTCTCCGGAGCAGTTCTTC	CASTRTSGPSPEQFF	TRBD2	TRBJ2-1	TRBV2	many
TGTGCCAGCAATCTAGCGGGTATCTCCTACGAGCAGTACTTC	CASNLAGISYEQYF	TRBD2	TRBJ2-7	TRBV6-2/TRBV6-3	few
TGTGCCAGCAGTTACTCGGCGCTAGGGCGGGGTGATGCGCAGTATTTT	CASSYSALGRGDAQYF	-	TRBJ2-3	TRBV6-5	-
TGTGCCTCCGCGGCGAGCTCCTACAATGAGCAGTTCTTC	CASAASSYNEQFF	-	TRBJ2-1	TRBV6-2/TRBV6-3	-
TGCGCCAGCAGCCAAGGTGCGGGGGGGGGCTATCAGCCCCAGCATTTT	CASSQGAGGGYQPQHF	-	TRBJ1-5	TRBV4-1	-
TGCGCCAGCAGCCAATCTACCCGATTTCGGGAGGGGTTCGACGAGCAGTACTTC	CASSQSTRFREGFDEQYF	TRBD2	TRBJ2-7	TRBV4-3	few
TGCAGCGTTGAAAATCCAGCCCGGAACACTGAAGCTTTCTTT	CSVENPARNTEAFF	-	TRBJ1-1	TRBV29-1	few
TGCGCCAGCAGCTTGGGAATGACGGGAGGAAGCAATCAGCCCCAGCATTTT	CASSLGMTGGSNQPQHF	-	TRBJ1-5	TRBV5-1	few
TGTGCCAGCCGCCACGGGGGGCGGGAGGTCAACTACAATGAGCAGTTCTTC	CASRHGGREVNYNEQFF	TRBD2	TRBJ2-1	TRBV7-2	few
TGTGCCAGCAGGGGTGTAGGTGAAAAACTGTTTTTT	CASRGVGEKLFF	-	TRBJ1-4	TRBV7-9	many
TGTGCTAGTGGATCTCAGGGATACACTGAAGCTTTCTTT	CASGSQGYTEAFF	-	TRBJ1-1	TRBV12-5	many
TGTGCCAGCAGGAAAGGGGAACAAGCGGGCTATGGCTACACCTTC	CASRKGEQAGYGYTF	-	TRBJ1-2	TRBV12-3/TRBV12-4	few
TGTGCCAGCAGCAGTGGACTAGCCACAGATACGCAGTATTTT	CASSSGLATDTQYF	TRBD2	TRBJ2-3	TRBV5-4	-
TGCAGTGCTATGTTGCTCAGCAGTCCAGATACGCAGTATTTT	CSAMLLSSPDTQYF	-	TRBJ2-3	TRBV20-1	few
TGTGCCAGCAGCTTAGTCCCTGGGCCCTACGAGCAGTACTTC	CASSLVPGPYEQYF	-	TRBJ2-7	TRBV7-2	few
TGCGCCAGCAGCCAAGTAGGACAGGGGTCGGACACTGAAGCTTTCTTT	CASSQVGQGSDTEAFF	TRBD1	TRBJ1-1	TRBV4-1	few
TGTGCCAGCAGCCCCCTTAGCTTGAATGAGCAGTTCTTC	CASSPLSLNEQFF	-	TRBJ2-1	TRBV5-6	many
TGTGCCAGCAGTTTAGACGGGACTAGCGGGAACACCGGGGAGCTGTTTTTT	CASSLDGTSGNTGELFF	TRBD2	TRBJ2-2	TRBV27	many
TGCAGCGTTGAGGGTCAGACCCAAGAGACCCAGTACTTC	CSVEGQTQETQYF	-	TRBJ2-5	TRBV29-1	many
TGTGCCAGCAGCTTCGGACTAGCGGGAGTGGGTTTCTACGAGCAGTACTTC	CASSFGLAGVGFYEQYF	TRBD2	TRBJ2-7	TRBV11-3	few
TGTGCCAGCAGCGAAAAAGAGACCCAGTACTTC	CASSEKETQYF	-	TRBJ2-5	TRBV21-1	-
TGTGCCAGCAGCACTGGGGTTGATACGCAGTATTTT	CASSTGVDTQYF	-	TRBJ2-3	TRBV9	few
TGTGCCAGCAGCCTCGGGACCCCGAGCTCCTACAATGAGCAGTTCTTC	CASSLGTPSSYNEQFF	-	TRBJ2-1	TRBV3-1	many
TGTGCCAGCAGCCCACCCGGGACTCCTTACAATGAGCAGTTCTTC	CASSPPGTPYNEQFF	-	TRBJ2-1	TRBV11-2	many
TGTGCCAGCAGCTCGCGGGAGTTGGAAGATACGCAGTATTTT	CASSSRELEDTQYF	TRBD2	TRBJ2-3	TRBV7-9	few
TGCAGTGCTAGAGAGGGGGGCCCAAAAGAGACCCAGTACTTC	CSAREGGPKETQYF	-	TRBJ2-5	TRBV20-1	few
TGTGCCAGCAGCTCTCCGGGACTAGCAGCTAGCCGGACCGAGACCCAGTACTTC	CASSSPGLAASRTETQYF	TRBD2	TRBJ2-5	TRBV5-6	few